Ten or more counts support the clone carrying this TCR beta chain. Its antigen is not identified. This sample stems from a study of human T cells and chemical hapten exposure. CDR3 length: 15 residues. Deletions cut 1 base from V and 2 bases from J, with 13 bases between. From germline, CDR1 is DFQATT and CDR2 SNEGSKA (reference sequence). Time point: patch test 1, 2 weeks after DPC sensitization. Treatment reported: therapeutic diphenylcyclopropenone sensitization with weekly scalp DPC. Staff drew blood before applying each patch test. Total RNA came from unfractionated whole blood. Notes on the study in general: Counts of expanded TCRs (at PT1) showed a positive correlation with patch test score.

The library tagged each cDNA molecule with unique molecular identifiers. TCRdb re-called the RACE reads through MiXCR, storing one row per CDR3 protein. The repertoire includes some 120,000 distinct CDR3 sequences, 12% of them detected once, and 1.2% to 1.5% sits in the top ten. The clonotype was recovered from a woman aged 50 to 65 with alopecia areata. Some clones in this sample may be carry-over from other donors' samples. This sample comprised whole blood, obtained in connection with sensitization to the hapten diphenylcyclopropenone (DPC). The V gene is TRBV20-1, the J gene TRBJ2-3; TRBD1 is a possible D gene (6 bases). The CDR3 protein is CSARGARGPTDTQYF. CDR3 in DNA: TGCAGTGCTAGAGGGGCCAGGGGACCCACAGATACGCAGTATTTT.